The present T cell receptor (beta chain) was sequenced within a study of cytomegalovirus exposure and HLA in healthy donors. General study points: The tendency of first-cohort TCR clusters to co-occur in the 120 or so validation repertoires emerged from a later analysis. It was 164 TCR beta chains that were listed as cytomegalovirus-associated.

Regarding this clone: Its antigen is unidentified.

The CDR3 consists of 15 residues. Germline loops: CDR1 SGHAT, CDR2 FQNNGV. Trimming removed 4 bases at V and 1 base at J, with 14 bases between. Some clones are missing from TCRdb's copy, which holds only in-frame ones; the method was immunoSEQ multiplex PCR. The sample has over 150,000 clones, 91% seen once. V and J are TRBV11-2 and TRBJ2-7, with D uncertain. Sequenced material: PBMCs. The TCR was taken from a woman under 30 in good health and CMV-seropositive. The CDR3 loop is CASSSSSGSSYEQYF. In DNA, the CDR3 is TGTGCCAGCAGCTCAAGTTCGGGTAGTTCCTACGAGCAGTACTTC.